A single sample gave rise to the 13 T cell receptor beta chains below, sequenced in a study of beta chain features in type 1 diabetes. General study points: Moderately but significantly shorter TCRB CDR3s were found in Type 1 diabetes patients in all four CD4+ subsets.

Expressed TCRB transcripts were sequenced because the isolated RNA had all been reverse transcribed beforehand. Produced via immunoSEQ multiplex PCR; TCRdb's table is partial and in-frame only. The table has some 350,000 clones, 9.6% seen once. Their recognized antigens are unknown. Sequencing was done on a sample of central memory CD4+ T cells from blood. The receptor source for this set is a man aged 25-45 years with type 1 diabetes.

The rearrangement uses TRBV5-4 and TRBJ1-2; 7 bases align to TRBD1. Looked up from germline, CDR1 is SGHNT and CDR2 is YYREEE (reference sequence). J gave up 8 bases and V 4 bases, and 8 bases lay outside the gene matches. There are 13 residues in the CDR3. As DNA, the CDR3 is TGTGCCAGCAGCCACAGGACAGGTCGAGGCTACACCTTC. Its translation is CASSHRTGRGYTF. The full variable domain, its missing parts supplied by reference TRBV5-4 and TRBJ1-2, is ETGVTQSPTHLIKTRGQQVTLRCSSQSGHNTVSWYQQALGQGPQFIFQYYREEENGRGNFPPRFSGLQFPNYSSELNVNALELDDSALYLCASSHRTGRGYTFGSGTRLTVV.

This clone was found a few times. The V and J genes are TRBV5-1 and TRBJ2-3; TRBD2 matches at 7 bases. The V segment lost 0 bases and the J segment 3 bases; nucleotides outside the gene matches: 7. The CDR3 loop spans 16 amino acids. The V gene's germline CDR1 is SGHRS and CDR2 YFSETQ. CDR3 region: CASSLGLSSGTDTQYF. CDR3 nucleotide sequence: TGCGCCAGCAGCTTGGGCTTATCTAGCGGTACAGATACGCAGTATTTT.

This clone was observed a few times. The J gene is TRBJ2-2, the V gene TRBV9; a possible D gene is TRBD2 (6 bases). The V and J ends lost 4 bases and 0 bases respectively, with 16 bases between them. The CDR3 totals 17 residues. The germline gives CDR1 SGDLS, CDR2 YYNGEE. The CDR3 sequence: CASSPRGGGSNTGELFF. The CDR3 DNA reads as TGTGCCAGCAGCCCCCGTGGGGGAGGATCGAACACCGGGGAGCTGTTTTTT.

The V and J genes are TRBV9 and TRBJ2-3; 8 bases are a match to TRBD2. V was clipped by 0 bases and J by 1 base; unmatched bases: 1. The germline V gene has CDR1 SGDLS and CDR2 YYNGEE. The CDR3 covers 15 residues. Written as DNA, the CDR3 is TGTGCCAGCAGCGTAGCGGGGGGGGGCACAGATACGCAGTATTTT. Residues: CASSVAGGGTDTQYF.

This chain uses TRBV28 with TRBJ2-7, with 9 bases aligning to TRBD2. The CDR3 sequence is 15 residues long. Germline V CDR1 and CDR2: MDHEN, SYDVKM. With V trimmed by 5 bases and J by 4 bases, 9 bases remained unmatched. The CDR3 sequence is CASSPPGLAVYEQYF. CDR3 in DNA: TGTGCCAGCAGTCCACCGGGACTAGCCGTTTACGAGCAGTACTTC.

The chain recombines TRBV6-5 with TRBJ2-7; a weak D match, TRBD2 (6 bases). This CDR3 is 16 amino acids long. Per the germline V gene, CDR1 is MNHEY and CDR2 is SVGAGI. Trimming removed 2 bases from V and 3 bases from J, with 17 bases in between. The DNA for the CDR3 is TGTGCCAGCAGTTACGATCTAGAGCGGGCAAACTACGAGCAGTACTTC. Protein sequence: CASSYDLERANYEQYF.

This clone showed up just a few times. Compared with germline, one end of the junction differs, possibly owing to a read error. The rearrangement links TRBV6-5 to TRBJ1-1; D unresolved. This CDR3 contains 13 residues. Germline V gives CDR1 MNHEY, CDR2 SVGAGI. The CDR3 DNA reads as TGTGCCATCAGTGTGCAGCCAAACACTGAAGCTTTCTTT. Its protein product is CAISVQPNTEAFF.

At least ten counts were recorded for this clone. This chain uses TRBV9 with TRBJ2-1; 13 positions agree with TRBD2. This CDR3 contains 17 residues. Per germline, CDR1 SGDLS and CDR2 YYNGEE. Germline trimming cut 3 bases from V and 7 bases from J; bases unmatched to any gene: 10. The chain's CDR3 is CASSGELAGGPSNEQFF. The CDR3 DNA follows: TGTGCCAGCAGCGGAGAACTAGCGGGAGGGCCGTCGAATGAGCAGTTCTTC.

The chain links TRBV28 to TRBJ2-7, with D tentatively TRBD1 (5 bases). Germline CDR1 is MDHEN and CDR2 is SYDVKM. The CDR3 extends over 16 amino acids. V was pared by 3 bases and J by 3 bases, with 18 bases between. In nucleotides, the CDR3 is TGTGCCAGCAGTTTGGGCCAGGGTCGTTCAATCTACGAGCAGTACTTC. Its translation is CASSLGQGRSIYEQYF. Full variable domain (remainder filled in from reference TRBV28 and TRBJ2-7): DVKVTQSSRYLVKRTGEKVFLECVQDMDHENMFWYRQDPGLGLRLIYFSYDVKMKEKGDIPEGYSVSREKKERFSLILESASTNQTSMYLCASSLGQGRSIYEQYFGPGTRLTVT.

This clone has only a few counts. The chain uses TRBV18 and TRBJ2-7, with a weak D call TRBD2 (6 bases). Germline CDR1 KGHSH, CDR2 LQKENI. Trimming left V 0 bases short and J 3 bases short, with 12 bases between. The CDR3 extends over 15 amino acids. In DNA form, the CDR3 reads TGTGCCAGCTCACCACCTGGCCAGGGACTCTACGAGCAGTACTTC. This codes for CASSPPGQGLYEQYF.

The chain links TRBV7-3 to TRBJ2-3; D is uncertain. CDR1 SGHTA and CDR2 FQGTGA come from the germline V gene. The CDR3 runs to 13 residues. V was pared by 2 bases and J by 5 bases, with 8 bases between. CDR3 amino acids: CASSLGPQDTQYF. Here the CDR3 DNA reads TGTGCCAGCAGCTTAGGGCCCCAAGATACGCAGTATTTT.

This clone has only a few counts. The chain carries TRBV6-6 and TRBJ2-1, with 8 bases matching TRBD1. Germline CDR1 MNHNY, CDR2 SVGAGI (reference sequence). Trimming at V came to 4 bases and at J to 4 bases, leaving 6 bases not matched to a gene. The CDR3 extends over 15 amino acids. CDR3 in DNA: TGTGCCAGCAGTTGGGCCCGGACAGGGTACAATGAGCAGTTCTTC. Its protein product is CASSWARTGYNEQFF.

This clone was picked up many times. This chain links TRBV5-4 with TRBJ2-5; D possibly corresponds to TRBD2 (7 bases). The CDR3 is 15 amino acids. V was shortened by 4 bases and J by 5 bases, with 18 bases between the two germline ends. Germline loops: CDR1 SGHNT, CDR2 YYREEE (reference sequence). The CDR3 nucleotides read TGTGCCAGCAGCCATGGGGGGGGCGCGCAGGAGACCCAGTACTTC. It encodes CASSHGGGAQETQYF. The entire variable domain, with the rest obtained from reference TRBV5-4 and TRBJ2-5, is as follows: ETGVTQSPTHLIKTRGQQVTLRCSSQSGHNTVSWYQQALGQGPQFIFQYYREEENGRGNFPPRFSGLQFPNYSSELNVNALELDDSALYLCASSHGGGAQETQYFGPGTRLLVL.